The present TCR beta chain was sequenced within a study of spatial heterogeneity in lung cancer. Using its own MiXCR run on the 5' RACE reads, TCRdb lists one record per CDR3 protein. This table has roughly 100,000 distinct CDR3 sequences, under 9% appearing once. This clonotype was recorded at least ten times. Germline-derived CDR1 and CDR2 are MNHEY and SVGAGI. The junction had 1 base not matched to a gene; V was cut back by 0 bases and J by 5 bases. The CDR3 is 16 residues long. This sample's time point: sample taken at primary tumor resection. The input material, whole RNA from tumor, nontumor lung or frozen PBMC, was sequenced unsorted.

This TCR was sampled from a male donor with early-stage non-small cell lung cancer. The rearrangement joins TRBV6-5 to TRBJ2-3; 14 nucleotides match TRBD2. Sequenced material: PBMCs, taken at surgery. DNA for the CDR3: TGTGCCAGCAGTTACTCGACTAGCGGGAGGGTAGATACGCAGTATTTT. Amino acid sequence: CASSYSTSGRVDTQYF.